Included here is one T cell receptor beta chain sequence, with context. Its target is unknown. The data derive from a study of cytotoxic CD8 clonotypes in ibrutinib-treated CLL. For the study at large: Responses comprised approximately 25 partial and 2 complete; at median about 68 months, about 15 remained remitted and some twelve progressed.

Germline values: CDR1 MNHEY, CDR2 SVGAGI. The V end was cut by 4 bases, the J end by 7 bases, with 11 bases between. The CDR3 runs to 13 residues. Broader study findings: The clonality went up when patients responded to ibrutinib and dropped back toward baseline at progression. Treatment saw public clonotypes, which were uncommon, either contract or stay stable. Higher circulating CD8+ T-cell counts strongly accompanied higher baseline clonality, above age-matched healthy donors.

Clones were read by immunoSEQ multiplex PCR, and TCRdb kept only the in-frame ones, dropping some. In the table there are fewer than 40,000 clones, 65% to 70% of which are singletons. This sequence originates from a human donor with chronic lymphocytic leukemia. Sequenced here: PBMCs, sampled at disease progression, from a patient treated with ibrutinib. J is TRBJ2-1 and V is TRBV6-5; maybe TRBD2 (5 bases). The CDR3 DNA follows: TGTGCCAGCAGTTTAGGACTTTTTAATGAGCAGTTCTTC. Encoded protein: CASSLGLFNEQFF.